This is a list of T cell receptor beta chains from one sample in a study of T cell responses to AZD1222 COVID-19 vaccine. Libraries were prepared by immunoSEQ multiplex PCR; TCRdb keeps only in-frame clonotypes and omits some of them. The repertoire holds 140,000 or so clones, around nine tenths seen once, with around 1.8% in the top ten. Sequenced material: peripheral blood, taken on day 0 of AZD1222 vaccination. The origin of the receptors is an adult in good health. The CDR3 runs from the conserved cysteine through the conserved F or W. The D gene is left open where the match is weak. Rows may omit the clone size; those that give it use once, few, many or a size class.

v_call,d_call,cdr3_length,clone_size,j_call,cdr3_aa,cdr3_nt
TRBV15,-,16,once,TRBJ1-2,CATSRGDIYLNYGYTF,TGTGCCACCAGCAGAGGGGACATATATCTTAACTATGGCTACACCTTC
TRBV3-1/TRBV3-2,-,15,-,TRBJ2-7,CASSQVFGSPYEQYF,TGTGCCAGCAGCCAAGTATTTGGTTCCCCCTACGAGCAGTACTTC
TRBV7-9,-,13,-,TRBJ1-6,CASSPDSSMPLHF,TGTGCCAGCAGCCCGGACTCGAGTATGCCCCTCCACTTT
TRBV27,TRBD1,13,-,TRBJ1-6,CASSTGGGSPLHF,TGTGCCAGCAGTACAGGGGGTGGTTCACCCCTCCACTTT
TRBV6-5,-,14,-,TRBJ1-1,CASSRRTANTEAFF,TGTGCCAGCAGCCGACGGACAGCAAACACTGAAGCTTTCTTT
TRBV28,-,15,once,TRBJ1-5,CASSLGGSLGQPQHF,TGTGCCAGCAGTTTGGGCGGGAGTCTCGGTCAGCCCCAGCATTTT
TRBV12-3/TRBV12-4,-,13,-,TRBJ1-5,CASSFSLTQPQHF,TGTGCCAGCAGTTTCTCCCTGACTCAGCCCCAGCATTTT
TRBV15,-,15,-,TRBJ1-4,CATSKRGAGGEKLFF,TGTGCCACCAGCAAGAGGGGCGCTGGGGGTGAAAAACTGTTTTTT
TRBV5-1,-,12,-,TRBJ2-1,CASSFQVDEQFF,TGCGCCAGCAGCTTTCAGGTCGATGAGCAGTTCTTC
TRBV19,-,13,once,TRBJ2-5,CATTNSEGETQYF,TGTGCCACCACGAATTCTGAGGGGGAGACCCAGTACTTC
TRBV2,-,14,-,TRBJ1-6,CASSGERGNSPLHF,TGTGCCAGCAGTGGCGAAAGGGGAAATTCACCCCTCCACTTT
TRBV10-3,-,13,once,TRBJ2-7,CAISAQASYEQYF,TGTGCCATCAGTGCGCAGGCCTCCTACGAGCAGTACTTC